Below, one T cell receptor (beta chain) is given with its context. Original data processing: Reference gene primer amplification yielded estimated nucleated cell counts. Profiling relied on immunoSEQ multiplex PCR, and the TCRdb table lists in-frame clones only, not all of them. V and J calls and clone size are given by that table; D and trimming were obtained from the DNA. The table lists about 120,000 clones, 72% of them singletons. This sample is part of a study of blood T cell repertoires in COVID-19. On the study more broadly: Acute and convalescent COVID-19 specimens originated in the United States, Italy and Spain. Nucleic acid was either cDNA or gDNA, and it came from T cells, B-cell-depleted T cells, or PBMCs.

The source of this sequence is a woman aged 55 to 70 with acute or convalescent COVID-19. The material sequenced was peripheral blood.

The CDR3 nucleotides read TGTGCCAGCAGCCAACAGGGGTACGGCACTGAAGCTTTCTTT. Protein product: CASSQQGYGTEAFF. The V gene is TRBV3-1 (or the pseudogene TRBV3-2), the J gene TRBJ1-1, with a possible D match to TRBD1 (6 bases). This CDR3 spans 14 amino acids. Trimming removed 2 bases from V and 4 bases from J, with 11 bases in between. Looked up from germline, CDR1 is LGHDT and CDR2 is YNNKEL (reference sequence).